A single sample gave rise to the 13 T cell receptor beta chains below, sequenced in a study of blood T cell repertoires in COVID-19. The protocol was immunoSEQ multiplex PCR, while the TCRdb copy is restricted to in-frame clones and leaves out a portion. The data show 90,000 to 150,000 clones, 65% to 90% seen once. The sample taken for sequencing was peripheral blood. The source is a human donor in a cohort sampled during active COVID-19.

V gene TRBV6-5 combines with J gene TRBJ1-1; D is perhaps TRBD1 (6 bases). The CDR3 is 14 amino acids. CDR1 and CDR2 from the germline V gene are MNHEY and SVGAGI. V was pared by 4 bases and J by 5 bases, with 14 bases between. CDR3 DNA sequence: TGTGCCAGCAGTTCCGGGGGGGCGGGAACTGAAGCTTTCTTT. Its translation is CASSSGGAGTEAFF.

The V call is TRBV4-1, the J call TRBJ1-1; 7 nucleotides match TRBD1. V lost 1 base, J lost 0 bases, and 5 bases stayed unmatched. Germline CDR1 is MGHRA and CDR2 is YSYEKL. The CDR3 length is 16 residues. For the CDR3, the DNA is TGCGCCAGCAGCCAAGCCCCGGGACAGATGAACACTGAAGCTTTCTTT. This gives the protein CASSQAPGQMNTEAFF.

This chain uses TRBV5-1 with TRBJ2-3; TRBD1 aligns across 8 bases. V shed 4 bases, J shed 1 base, and the junction held 5 bases outside the gene matches. Germline CDR1 SGHRS, CDR2 YFSETQ. This CDR3 region has 15 residues. CDR3 nucleotide sequence: TGCGCCAGCAGCCCGGACAGGGACCGCACAGATACGCAGTATTTT. It encodes CASSPDRDRTDTQYF. Combining the CDR3 with reference TRBV5-1 and TRBJ2-3 gives the whole variable domain KAGVTQTPRYLIKTRGQQVTLSCSPISGHRSVSWYQQTPGQGLQFLFEYFSETQRNKGNFPGRFSGRQFSNSRSEMNVSTLELGDSALYLCASSPDRDRTDTQYFGPGTRLTVL.

The gene calls are TRBV5-6 and TRBJ2-7; a weak D match, TRBD2 (5 bases). V was trimmed by 6 bases and J by 2 bases, leaving 21 bases between them. The CDR3 spans 16 residues. Germline loops: CDR1 SGHDT, CDR2 YYEEEE. The CDR3 bases are TGTGCCAGCACCCTATGGTCGGGGAGAAAGGCCTACGAGCAGTACTTC. Protein sequence: CASTLWSGRKAYEQYF. Full variable domain (remainder filled in from reference TRBV5-6 and TRBJ2-7): DAGVTQSPTHLIKTRGQQVTLRCSPKSGHDTVSWYQQALGQGPQFIFQYYEEEERQRGNFPDRFSGHQFPNYSSELNVNALLLGDSALYLCASTLWSGRKAYEQYFGPGTRLTVT.

This rearrangement joins TRBV2 to TRBJ2-7, with 9 bases fitting TRBD1. With 7 bases clipped from V and 2 bases from J, the junction kept 6 bases outside the gene matches. Germline V gives CDR1 SNHLY, CDR2 FYNNEI. The CDR3 has 14 amino acids. This CDR3 is CASTLRTGAYEQYF. Written as DNA, the CDR3 is TGTGCCAGCACTTTGCGGACAGGGGCCTACGAGCAGTACTTC.

The chain recombines TRBV10-2 with TRBJ2-5; D not certain. Looked up from germline, CDR1 is WSHSY and CDR2 is SAAADI. Trimming cost V 2 bases and J 5 bases, with 6 bases left between them. This CDR3 is built from 12 residues. The CDR3 reads CASSEAEETQYF. As DNA, the CDR3 is TGCGCCAGCAGTGAGGCGGAGGAGACCCAGTACTTC.

The chain employs TRBV6-5 and TRBJ2-7, with 8 bases identical to TRBD2. This CDR3 region has 15 residues. Trimming took 6 bases from V and 2 from J; bases not matched to a gene: 9. Germline loops: CDR1 MNHEY, CDR2 SVGAGI. The CDR3 spells CASSRGGTRTYEQYF. CDR3 nucleotide sequence: TGTGCCAGCAGCCGCGGGGGGACAAGGACCTACGAGCAGTACTTC.

This chain joins TRBV2 and TRBJ2-2; maybe TRBD1 (5 bases). The V gene's germline CDR1 is SNHLY and CDR2 FYNNEI. The CDR3 runs to 15 residues. V was pared by 2 bases and J by 4 bases, with 11 bases between. The CDR3 nucleotides read TGTGCCAGCAGTGAACGAGGACAAAGCACCGGGGAGCTGTTTTTT. Residues: CASSERGQSTGELFF.

The J gene is TRBJ2-5, the V gene TRBV24-1, with 7 bases lining up with TRBD1. The CDR3 spans 16 residues. J was trimmed by 4 bases and V by 2 bases; bases with no gene match: 9. The germline gives CDR1 KGHDR, CDR2 SFDVKD. The DNA of the CDR3 is TGTGCCACCAGTGATTCTCCCCTGACAGGGAGAGAGACCCAGTACTTC. It codes for CATSDSPLTGRETQYF.

The chain has TRBV9 and TRBJ2-7; 8 bases align to TRBD1. Germline values: CDR1 SGDLS, CDR2 YYNGEE. V shed 3 bases, J shed 5 bases, and the junction held 4 bases outside the gene matches. This CDR3 has 13 amino acids. The CDR3 sequence is CASSGPGGNEQYF. The CDR3 nucleotides are TGTGCCAGCAGCGGGCCAGGGGGCAACGAGCAGTACTTC. Filled out from reference TRBV9 and TRBJ2-7, the complete variable domain reads DSGVTQTPKHLITATGQRVTLRCSPRSGDLSVYWYQQSLDQGLQFLIQYYNGEERAKGNILERFSAQQFPDLHSELNLSSLELGDSALYFCASSGPGGNEQYFGPGTRLTVT.

The rearrangement joins TRBV29-1 to TRBJ2-7, with a possible D match to TRBD1 (6 bases). The CDR3 runs to 13 residues. V lost 7 bases, J lost 0 bases, and 13 bases lay in between. CDR1 is SQVTM, CDR2 ANQGSEA, per germline. The CDR3 here is CSASQGSSYEQYF. CDR3 nucleotides: TGCAGCGCGTCACAGGGTTCCTCCTACGAGCAGTACTTC.

This clone has just one count. V gene TRBV5-6 combines with J gene TRBJ1-6; 7 bases align to TRBD1. Germline values: CDR1 SGHDT, CDR2 YYEEEE. Trimming removed 4 bases from V and 3 bases from J; junction bases left unmatched: 10. There are 17 residues in the CDR3. The CDR3 is CASSKPGQKFYNSPLHF. The CDR3 region has the DNA TGTGCCAGCAGCAAACCGGGACAGAAATTCTATAATTCACCCCTCCACTTT.

The V call is TRBV7-2, the J call TRBJ1-6; no firm D call. Germline-derived CDR1 and CDR2 are SGHTA and FQGNSA. This CDR3 comprises 14 residues. V was clipped by 0 bases and J by 7 bases, with 7 bases between them. In DNA form, the CDR3 reads TGTGCCAGCAGCTTAGCGACGGGGAATTCACCCCTCCACTTT. The encoded protein is CASSLATGNSPLHF.